This T cell receptor beta chain was recorded in a study of T-cell memory formation after mild COVID-19. Regarding the study as a whole: The CD4+ clones that contracted clustered mainly within CM and EM, and the CD8+ clones concentrated in EMRA. Clones contracting across day 15 to 85 had a balanced CD4/CD8 profile; later expanding clones leaned CD4+. Memory cells collected pre-infection included some clones that later responded, suggesting cross-reactive memory joined.

Germline assignment: CDR1 LGHNA and CDR2 YNFKEQ. The V end lost 4 bases, the J end lost 3 bases, and 14 bases lay between the germline ends. This CDR3 contains 15 residues. This clonotype showed up many times. Its target is unknown. Amplification by 5'RACE using constant-segment primers produced TCR alpha and TCR beta cDNA libraries that carried sample barcodes and UMIs. TCRdb fed the 5' RACE reads into MiXCR, producing one record per CDR3 protein. The sample contains more than 100,000 distinct CDR3 sequences, around 15% of which appear only once. The TCR comes from a man younger than 35 who had mild COVID-19 (a few samples of this study predate the infection). Cell type and time point are not known. The chain recombines TRBV4-2 with TRBJ2-3; the D is unclear. Sequenced input: PBMCs or a T cell subset sorted from them (not recorded which). In DNA, the CDR3 is TGTGCCAGCAGCCGAGTGGCGGTCGGTACAGATACGCAGTATTTT. It translates to CASSRVAVGTDTQYF.